The source of this TCR beta chain is a study of naive and memory T cell subsets. In germline, CDR1 is LNHNV, CDR2 YYDKDF (reference sequence). The CDR3 is 14 amino acids. Trimming left V 0 bases short and J 9 bases short, with 12 bases between. Amplification of ligated cDNA took four PCR rounds with SP2 and nested alpha and beta constant primers. TCRdb processed the 5' RACE reads anew with MiXCR; each CDR3 protein has one entry. The data contain 55,000 to 65,000 distinct CDR3 sequences, around 8% of them singletons. An oligonucleotide containing a UMI was ligated to the 3' end of TCR cDNA. This clonotype was recorded a few times.

The receptor was isolated from a female donor in good health. The chain links TRBV15 to TRBJ2-1; D call uncertain. CDR3 sequence (DNA): TGTGCCACCAGCAGAGATAAGGGATGGGGTGAGCAGTTCTTC. Protein product: CATSRDKGWGEQFF.